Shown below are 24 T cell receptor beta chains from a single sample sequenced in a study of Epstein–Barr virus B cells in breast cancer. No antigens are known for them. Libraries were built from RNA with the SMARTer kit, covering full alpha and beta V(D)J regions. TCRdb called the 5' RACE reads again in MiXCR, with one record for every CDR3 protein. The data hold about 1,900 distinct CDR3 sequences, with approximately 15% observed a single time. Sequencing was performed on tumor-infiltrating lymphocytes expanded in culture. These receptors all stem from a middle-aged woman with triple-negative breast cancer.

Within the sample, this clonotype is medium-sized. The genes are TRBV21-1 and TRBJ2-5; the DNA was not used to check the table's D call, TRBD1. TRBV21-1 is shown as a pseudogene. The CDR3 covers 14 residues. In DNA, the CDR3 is TGTGCCAGCAGCCCTGACGGGGGTCAAGAGACCCAGTACTTC. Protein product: CASSPDGGQETQYF.

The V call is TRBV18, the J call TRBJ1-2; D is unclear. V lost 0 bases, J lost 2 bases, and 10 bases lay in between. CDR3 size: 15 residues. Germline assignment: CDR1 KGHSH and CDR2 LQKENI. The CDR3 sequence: CASSPPDLGNYGYTF. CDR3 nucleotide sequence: TGTGCCAGCTCACCACCGGACCTCGGGAACTATGGCTACACCTTC.

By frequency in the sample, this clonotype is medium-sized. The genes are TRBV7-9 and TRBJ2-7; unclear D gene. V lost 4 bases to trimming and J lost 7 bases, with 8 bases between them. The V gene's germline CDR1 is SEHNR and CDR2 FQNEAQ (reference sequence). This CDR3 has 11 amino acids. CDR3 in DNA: TGTGCCAGCAGCTCCAAGTGGGAGCAGTACTTC. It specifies CASSSKWEQYF.

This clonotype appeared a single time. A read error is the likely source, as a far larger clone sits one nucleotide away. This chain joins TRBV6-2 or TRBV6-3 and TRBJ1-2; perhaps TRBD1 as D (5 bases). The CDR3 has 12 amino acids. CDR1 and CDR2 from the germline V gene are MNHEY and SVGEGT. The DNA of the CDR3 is TGTGTCAGCAGTTATGGACATTATGGCTACACCTTC. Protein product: CVSSYGHYGYTF.

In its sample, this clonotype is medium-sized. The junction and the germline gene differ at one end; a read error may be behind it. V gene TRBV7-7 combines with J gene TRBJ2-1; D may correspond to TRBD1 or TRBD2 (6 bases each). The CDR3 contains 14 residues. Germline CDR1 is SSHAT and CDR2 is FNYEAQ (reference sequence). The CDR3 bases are TGTGCTAGCAGCTTACGGGGGCAGTACAATGAGCAGTTCTTC. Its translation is CASSLRGQYNEQFF. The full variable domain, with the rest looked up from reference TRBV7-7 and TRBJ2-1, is GAGVSQSPRYKVTKRGQDVTLRCDPISSHATLYWYQQALGQGPEFLTYFNYEAQPDKSGLPSDRFSAERPEGSISTLTIQRTEQRDSAMYRCASSLRGQYNEQFFGPGTRLTVL.

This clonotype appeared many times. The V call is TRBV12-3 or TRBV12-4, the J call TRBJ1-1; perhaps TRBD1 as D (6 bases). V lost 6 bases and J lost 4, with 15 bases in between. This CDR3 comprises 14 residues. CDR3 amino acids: CASSPQGGGTEAFF. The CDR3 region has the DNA TGTGCCAGCAGCCCTCAAGGGGGGGGCACTGAAGCTTTCTTT.

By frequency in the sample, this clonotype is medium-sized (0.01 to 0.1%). CDR3 protein: CASSRDALGGTEAFF. CDR3 DNA sequence: TGTGCCAGCAGCCGAGACGCACTCGGGGGCACTGAAGCTTTCTTT. The chain carries TRBV7-9 and TRBJ1-1; weak D call: TRBD1 (5 bases). The length of the CDR3 is 15 residues. V lost 5 bases and J lost 4, with 17 bases in between. Germline CDR1 and CDR2: SEHNR and FQNEAQ (reference sequence).

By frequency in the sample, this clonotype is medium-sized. CDR3 DNA: TGTGCCAGCAGCTTCTCAGCCGGCAGCACCTACGAGCAGTACTTC. Translating gives CASSFSAGSTYEQYF. The chain carries TRBV11-2 and TRBJ2-7; D ambiguous. Germline CDR1 SGHAT, CDR2 FQNNGV. V was pared by 3 bases and J by 2 bases, with 14 bases between. This CDR3 is built from 15 residues.

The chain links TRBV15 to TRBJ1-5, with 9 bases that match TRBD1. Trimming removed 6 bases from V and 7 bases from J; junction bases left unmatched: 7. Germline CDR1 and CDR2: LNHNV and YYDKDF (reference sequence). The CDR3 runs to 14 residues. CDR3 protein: CATRRTGAGQPQHF. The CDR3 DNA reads TGTGCCACCAGAAGGACAGGGGCGGGGCAGCCCCAGCATTTT.

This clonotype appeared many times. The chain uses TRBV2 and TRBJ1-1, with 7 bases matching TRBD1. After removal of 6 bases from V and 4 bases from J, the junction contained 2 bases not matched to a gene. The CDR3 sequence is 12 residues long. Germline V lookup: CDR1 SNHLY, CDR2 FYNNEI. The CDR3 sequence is CASRTGSTEAFF. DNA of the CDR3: TGTGCCAGCAGGACAGGGAGCACTGAAGCTTTCTTT.

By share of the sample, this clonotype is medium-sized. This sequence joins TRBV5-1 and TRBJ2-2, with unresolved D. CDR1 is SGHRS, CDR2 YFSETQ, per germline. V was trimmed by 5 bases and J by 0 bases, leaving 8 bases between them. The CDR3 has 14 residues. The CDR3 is CASRSDTNTGELFF. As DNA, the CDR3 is TGCGCCAGCAGATCCGACACGAACACCGGGGAGCTGTTTTTT.

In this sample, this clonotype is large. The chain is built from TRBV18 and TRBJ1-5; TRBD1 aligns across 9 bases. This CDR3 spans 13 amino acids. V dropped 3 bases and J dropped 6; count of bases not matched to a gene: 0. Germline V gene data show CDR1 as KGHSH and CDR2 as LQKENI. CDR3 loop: CASSPDRGQPQHF. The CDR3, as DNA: TGTGCCAGCTCACCGGACAGGGGTCAGCCCCAGCATTTT.

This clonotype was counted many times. The CDR3 here is CASSQGGATSPLHF. CDR3 bases: TGTGCCAGCAGCCAGGGGGGGGCAACGTCACCCCTCCACTTT. The gene calls are TRBV7-9 and TRBJ1-6; 7 nucleotides match TRBD1. J gave up 10 bases and V 5 bases, and 8 bases lay outside the gene matches. Germline V gene sequence: CDR1 SEHNR, CDR2 FQNEAQ (reference sequence). This CDR3 spans 14 amino acids.

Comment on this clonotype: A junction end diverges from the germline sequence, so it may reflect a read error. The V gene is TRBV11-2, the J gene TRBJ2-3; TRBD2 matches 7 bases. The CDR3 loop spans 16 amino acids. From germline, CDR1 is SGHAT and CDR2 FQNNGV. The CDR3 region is CAILRPIAGVTDTKYF. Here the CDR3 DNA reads TGTGCCATCTTACGGCCCATTGCGGGGGTCACCGATACGAAGTATTTT.

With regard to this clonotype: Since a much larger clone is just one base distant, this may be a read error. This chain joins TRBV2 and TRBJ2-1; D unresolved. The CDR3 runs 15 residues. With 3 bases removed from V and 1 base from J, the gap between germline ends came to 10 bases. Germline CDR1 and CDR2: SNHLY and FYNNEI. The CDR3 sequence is CASSESAVSYNEQFF. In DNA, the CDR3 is TGTGCCAGCAGTGAGTCGGCGGTGTCCTACAATGAGCAGTTCTTC.

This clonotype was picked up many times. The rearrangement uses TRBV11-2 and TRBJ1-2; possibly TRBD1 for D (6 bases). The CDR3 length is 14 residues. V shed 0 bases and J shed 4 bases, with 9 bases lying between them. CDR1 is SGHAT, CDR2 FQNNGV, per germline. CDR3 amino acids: CASSLEPGAYGYTF. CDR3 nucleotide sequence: TGTGCCAGCAGCTTAGAACCGGGGGCCTATGGCTACACCTTC.

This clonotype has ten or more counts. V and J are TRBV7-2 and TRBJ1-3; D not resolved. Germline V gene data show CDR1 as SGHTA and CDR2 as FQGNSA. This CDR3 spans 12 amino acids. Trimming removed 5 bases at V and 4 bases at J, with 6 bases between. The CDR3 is CASSLEGNTIYF. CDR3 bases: TGTGCCAGCAGCCTTGAAGGAAACACCATATATTTT.

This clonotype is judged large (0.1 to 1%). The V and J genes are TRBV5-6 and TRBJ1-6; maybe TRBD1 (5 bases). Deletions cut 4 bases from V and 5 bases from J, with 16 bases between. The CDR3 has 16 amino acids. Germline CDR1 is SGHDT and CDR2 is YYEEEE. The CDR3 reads CASSPGGPANNSPLHF. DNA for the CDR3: TGTGCCAGCAGCCCGGGGGGACCGGCGAATAATTCACCCCTCCACTTT. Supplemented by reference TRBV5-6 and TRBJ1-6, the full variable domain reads DAGVTQSPTHLIKTRGQQVTLRCSPKSGHDTVSWYQQALGQGPQFIFQYYEEEERQRGNFPDRFSGHQFPNYSSELNVNALLLGDSALYLCASSPGGPANNSPLHFGNGTRLTVT.

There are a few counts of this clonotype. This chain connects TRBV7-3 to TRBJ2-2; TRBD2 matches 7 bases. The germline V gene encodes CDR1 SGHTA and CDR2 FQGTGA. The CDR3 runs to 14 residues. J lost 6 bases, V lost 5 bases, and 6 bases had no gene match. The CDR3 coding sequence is TGTGCCAGCAGCCCTAGGACTAGTGCCGGGGAGCTGTTTTTT. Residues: CASSPRTSAGELFF.

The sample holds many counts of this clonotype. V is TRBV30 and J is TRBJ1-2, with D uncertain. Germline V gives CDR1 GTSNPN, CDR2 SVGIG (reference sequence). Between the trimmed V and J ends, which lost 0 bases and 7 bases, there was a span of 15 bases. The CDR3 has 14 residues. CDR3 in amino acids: CAWSVSTFAGGYTF. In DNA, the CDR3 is TGTGCCTGGAGTGTATCCACATTTGCGGGTGGCTACACCTTC.

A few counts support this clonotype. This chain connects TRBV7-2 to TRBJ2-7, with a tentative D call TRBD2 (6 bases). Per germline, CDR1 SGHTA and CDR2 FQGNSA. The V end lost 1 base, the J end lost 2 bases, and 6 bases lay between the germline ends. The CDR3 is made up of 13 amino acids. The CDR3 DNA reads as TGTGCCAGCAGCTTAGGGGAGGCCTACGAGCAGTACTTC. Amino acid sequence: CASSLGEAYEQYF.

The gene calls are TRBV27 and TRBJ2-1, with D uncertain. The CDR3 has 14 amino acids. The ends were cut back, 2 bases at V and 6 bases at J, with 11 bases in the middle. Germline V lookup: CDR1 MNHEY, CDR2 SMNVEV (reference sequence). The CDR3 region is CASSLLGRPNEQFF. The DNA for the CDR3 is TGTGCCAGCAGTTTACTAGGCAGACCCAATGAGCAGTTCTTC.

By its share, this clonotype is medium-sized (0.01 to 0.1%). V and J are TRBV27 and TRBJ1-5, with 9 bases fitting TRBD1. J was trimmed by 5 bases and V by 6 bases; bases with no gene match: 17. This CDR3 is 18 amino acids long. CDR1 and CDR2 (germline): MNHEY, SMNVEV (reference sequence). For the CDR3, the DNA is TGTGCCAGCAGCCGAACTCGGTACAGGGGGCACTTTGATCAGCCCCAGCATTTT. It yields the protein CASSRTRYRGHFDQPQHF.

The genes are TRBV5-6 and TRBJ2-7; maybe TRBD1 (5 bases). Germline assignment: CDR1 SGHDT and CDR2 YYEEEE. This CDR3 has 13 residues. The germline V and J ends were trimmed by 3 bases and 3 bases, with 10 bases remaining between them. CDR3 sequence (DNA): TGTGCCAGCAGCTCTACAGGTTACTACGAGCAGTACTTC. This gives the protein CASSSTGYYEQYF.